Shown below are 31 T cell receptor beta chains from a single sample sequenced in a study of shared clonotypes between healthy human individuals. Naive CD8 populations comprised CD45RO-negative cells positively selected for CCR7, excluding terminally differentiated effector memory CD45RA+ cells. Method: immunoSEQ multiplex PCR; TCRdb's copy keeps in-frame clones and lacks some. This table holds about 2.1 million clones, roughly 91% found once. The sample consisted of naive CD8+ T cells from PBMCs. Every receptor here comes from a young man in good health. Some clones in this sample may be carry-over from other donors' samples.

This chain connects TRBV11-2 to TRBJ2-1; D ambiguous. The V and J ends lost 5 bases and 0 bases respectively, with 11 bases between them. The CDR3 contains 15 residues. Germline V gives CDR1 SGHAT, CDR2 FQNNGV. The CDR3 DNA reads as TGTGCCAGCAGCAAGATTTTAAGCTCCTACAATGAGCAGTTCTTC. Translation: CASSKILSSYNEQFF.

The chain has TRBV12-5 and TRBJ1-1, with TRBD1 as a possible D gene (5 bases). Trimming removed 1 base from V and 6 bases from J, with 15 bases in between. The CDR3 runs to 15 residues. Germline V gene sequence: CDR1 LGHNT, CDR2 FRNRAP. The CDR3 region is CASGLGREVPPEAFF. In DNA, the CDR3 is TGTGCTAGTGGTTTGGGCAGGGAGGTACCCCCTGAAGCTTTCTTT. Looking up the rest from reference TRBV12-5 and TRBJ1-1 gives the full variable domain: DARVTQTPRHKVTEMGQEVTMRCQPILGHNTVFWYRQTMMQGLELLAYFRNRAPLDDSGMPKDRFSAEMPDATLATLKIQPSEPRDSAVYFCASGLGREVPPEAFFGQGTRLTVV.

The chain employs TRBV28 and TRBJ2-7, with 7 nucleotides matching TRBD1. The J segment lost 1 base and the V segment lost 4 bases, leaving 7 bases of the junction unmatched. The CDR3 runs to 15 residues. Per germline, CDR1 MDHEN and CDR2 SYDVKM. CDR3 region: CASSWGETGSYEQYF. The CDR3 bases are TGTGCCAGCAGTTGGGGTGAGACAGGGTCCTACGAGCAGTACTTC.

The CDR3 sequence: CASSFTGGPSYTF. DNA of the CDR3: TGTGCCAGCAGTTTCACAGGGGGACCTAGCTACACCTTC. V usage is TRBV27 and J usage is TRBJ1-2; 8 bases agree with TRBD1. This CDR3 has 13 residues. V shed 3 bases, J shed 9 bases, and the junction held 6 bases outside the gene matches. Germline lookup yields CDR1 MNHEY and CDR2 SMNVEV (reference sequence).

This clone was detected only a few times. V and J are TRBV28 and TRBJ1-2, with D maybe TRBD1 (5 bases). The CDR3 is 16 residues long. Germline CDR1 MDHEN, CDR2 SYDVKM. V was clipped by 8 bases and J by 4 bases, with 23 bases between them. Written as DNA, the CDR3 is TGTGCCAGCGGGCAAAACGGGAGCAGGACACGCTATGGCTACACCTTC. Encoded protein: CASGQNGSRTRYGYTF.

V gene TRBV11-2 combines with J gene TRBJ2-7; D may match TRBD1 or TRBD2 (7 bases each). Per germline, CDR1 SGHAT and CDR2 FQNNGV. The V gene lost 2 bases and the J gene lost 1 base, with 12 bases spanning the gap. The CDR3 spans 15 residues. The CDR3 DNA sequence: TGTGCCAGCAGCTTACCAGGGGGGGCTTCCTACGAGCAGTACTTC. Protein product: CASSLPGGASYEQYF.

This clone was picked up one time. The rearrangement links TRBV27 to TRBJ2-1, with D possibly being TRBD1 (5 bases). This CDR3 contains 15 residues. Trimming removed 2 bases at V and 3 bases at J, with 11 bases between. Per the germline V gene, CDR1 is MNHEY and CDR2 is SMNVEV (reference sequence). The CDR3 DNA follows: TGTGCCAGCAGTTTAAGGGGTCAATTCTACAATGAGCAGTTCTTC. Translating gives CASSLRGQFYNEQFF.

The rearrangement uses TRBV7-9 and TRBJ2-1; D not certain. The length of the CDR3 is 17 residues. The germline V gene has CDR1 SEHNR and CDR2 FQNEAQ (reference sequence). Trimming shortened V by 3 bases and J by 8 bases, and 23 bases separated the two germline ends. The CDR3 region has the DNA TGTGCCAGCAGCTTTCAGAGTGGGGTCGGAGTCTATTATGAGCAGTTCTTC. Translated, it gives CASSFQSGVGVYYEQFF.

This clone was detected only once. J is TRBJ1-1 and V is TRBV11-1; D not resolved. Germline CDR1 and CDR2: SGHAT and FQDESV (reference sequence). Between the trimmed V and J ends, which lost 5 bases and 1 base, there was a span of 8 bases. There are 13 residues in the CDR3. The DNA of the CDR3 is TGTGCCAGCAGCCCTCAGGCGAACACTGAAGCTTTCTTT. Its translation: CASSPQANTEAFF.

The J gene is TRBJ2-4, the V gene TRBV12-5; TRBD1 might be the D (5 bases). V lost 1 base and J lost 0, with 13 bases in between. This CDR3 is 17 amino acids long. Per the germline V gene, CDR1 is LGHNT and CDR2 is FRNRAP. CDR3 in amino acids: CASGLARQRLAKNIQYF. CDR3 coding DNA: TGTGCTAGTGGTTTGGCTCGACAGAGACTAGCCAAAAACATTCAGTACTTC.

The gene calls are TRBV10-3 and TRBJ2-5; D may be TRBD1 or TRBD2 (5 bases each). The germline V gene encodes CDR1 ENHRY and CDR2 SYGVKD. This CDR3 has 18 residues. Deletions cut 3 bases from V and 5 bases from J, with 25 bases between. The CDR3 region has the DNA TGTGCCATCAGTGACCTAAGTTCTCGGGGCCCTTTTTTCGAGACCCAGTACTTC. Translation gives CAISDLSSRGPFFETQYF.

This chain joins TRBV5-1 and TRBJ2-7; 10 positions match TRBD1. Trimming removed 7 bases from V and 5 bases from J; junction bases left unmatched: 6. Germline lookup yields CDR1 SGHRS and CDR2 YFSETQ. This CDR3 has 13 amino acids. The CDR3: CASAGTGVHEQYF. The CDR3 DNA reads as TGCGCCAGCGCCGGGACAGGGGTCCACGAGCAGTACTTC.

The rearrangement links TRBV7-9 to TRBJ2-5; TRBD2 is a possible D gene (6 bases). This CDR3 spans 14 amino acids. Germline values: CDR1 SEHNR, CDR2 FQNEAQ (reference sequence). V dropped 2 bases and J dropped 5 bases, with 12 bases sitting between them. The CDR3 reads CASSLRVGGETQYF. The CDR3 DNA is TGTGCCAGCAGCTTACGTGTTGGGGGGGAGACCCAGTACTTC.

This clone was picked up one time. The gene calls are TRBV6-5 and TRBJ2-2, with unresolved D. The V and J ends lost 0 bases and 1 base respectively, with 9 bases between them. The V gene's germline CDR1 is MNHEY and CDR2 SVGAGI. This CDR3 comprises 16 residues. The CDR3 region is CASSYSRTENTGELFF. CDR3 nucleotide sequence: TGTGCCAGCAGTTACTCTCGGACGGAGAACACCGGGGAGCTGTTTTTT.

The chain carries TRBV5-4 and TRBJ2-3; TRBD2 agrees at 11 bases. Germline loops: CDR1 SGHNT, CDR2 YYREEE (reference sequence). The J segment lost 5 bases and the V segment lost 5 bases, leaving 4 bases of the junction unmatched. CDR3 length equals 14 residues. The CDR3 loop is CASRLAGGEDTQYF. Here the CDR3 DNA reads TGTGCCAGCAGGTTAGCGGGAGGGGAAGATACGCAGTATTTT.

This rearrangement joins TRBV9 to TRBJ2-3; weak D call: TRBD2 (6 bases). The germline V gene encodes CDR1 SGDLS and CDR2 YYNGEE. There are 15 residues in the CDR3. V was cut by 1 base and J by 5 bases, with 14 bases left in between. The CDR3 spells CASSVSGGAGDTQYF. The CDR3 nucleotides are TGTGCCAGCAGCGTAAGCGGTGGAGCGGGAGATACGCAGTATTTT.

This sequence joins TRBV7-9 and TRBJ2-3; 10 bases line up with TRBD1. Germline CDR1 is SEHNR and CDR2 is FQNEAQ (reference sequence). Trimming removed 10 bases from V and 4 bases from J; junction bases left unmatched: 2. The length of the CDR3 is 12 residues. CDR3 residues: CATGTGADTQYF. The CDR3 bases are TGTGCCACGGGGACAGGGGCAGATACGCAGTATTTT.

The rearrangement links TRBV27 to TRBJ1-2; D not resolved. Trimming removed 2 bases at V and 1 base at J, with 5 bases between. Germline-derived CDR1 and CDR2 are MNHEY and SMNVEV (reference sequence). CDR3 size: 13 residues. CDR3 bases: TGTGCCAGCAGTTTAGCGGTTAACTATGGCTACACCTTC. Translating gives CASSLAVNYGYTF.

J is TRBJ2-7 and V is TRBV28; 8 bases are shared with TRBD1. The CDR3 contains 20 residues. Looked up from germline, CDR1 is MDHEN and CDR2 is SYDVKM. The V segment lost 3 bases and the J segment 5 bases; nucleotides outside the gene matches: 24. CDR3 loop: CASSLFGPQGEEAARNEQYF. CDR3 sequence (DNA): TGTGCCAGCAGTTTGTTTGGCCCACAGGGGGAAGAGGCTGCTCGGAACGAGCAGTACTTC.

This clone turned up a few times. V usage is TRBV19 and J usage is TRBJ2-2; D is undetermined. V shed 5 bases and J shed 6 bases, with 7 bases lying between them. Germline V gene lookup returns CDR1 LNHDA and CDR2 SQIVND (reference sequence). This CDR3 spans 12 amino acids. In DNA form, the CDR3 reads TGTGCCAGTAGTGGTTTGCCCGGGGAGCTGTTTTTT. Translation: CASSGLPGELFF.

The rearrangement links TRBV7-3 to TRBJ2-1; D may be TRBD2 (6 bases). Deletions cut 2 bases from V and 1 base from J, with 18 bases between. CDR3 size: 18 residues. Germline CDR1 is SGHTA and CDR2 is FQGTGA. The CDR3 DNA reads as TGTGCCAGCAGCTTATATCCCCCCGGGAGTCGGTCCTACAATGAGCAGTTCTTC. Its translation: CASSLYPPGSRSYNEQFF.

The J gene is TRBJ2-1, the V gene TRBV19; D uncertain. V lost 6 bases and J 2 bases, leaving 8 bases between the germline ends. Germline V CDR1 and CDR2: LNHDA, SQIVND (reference sequence). The CDR3 sequence is 13 residues long. The CDR3 loop is CASRTATYNEQFF. CDR3 bases: TGTGCCAGTAGGACCGCTACCTACAATGAGCAGTTCTTC.

The V gene is TRBV19, the J gene TRBJ2-5; 9 bases are a match to TRBD1. The V gene's germline CDR1 is LNHDA and CDR2 SQIVND (reference sequence). This CDR3 contains 12 residues. V lost 10 bases, J lost 9 bases, and 9 bases stayed unmatched. The CDR3 region is CAITQGALPQYF. CDR3 coding DNA: TGTGCCATAACACAGGGGGCGCTTCCCCAGTACTTC.

There are a few counts of this clone. The chain has TRBV28 and TRBJ1-1, with a weak D call TRBD1 (5 bases). Germline assignment: CDR1 MDHEN and CDR2 SYDVKM. Trimming cost V 11 bases and J 7 bases, with 26 bases left between them. The CDR3 totals 15 residues. Here the CDR3 reads CACLNPRRGRDEAFF. CDR3 coding DNA: TGTGCCTGCCTAAACCCGCGGAGGGGACGAGATGAAGCTTTCTTT.

V and J are TRBV29-1 and TRBJ2-7, with D tentatively TRBD1 (5 bases). Trimming left V 6 bases short and J 0 bases short, with 15 bases between. The CDR3 sequence is 14 residues long. CDR1 is SQVTM and CDR2 is ANQGSEA in the germline V gene. The CDR3 loop reads CSVVDLRASYEQYF. The CDR3 nucleotides are TGCAGCGTCGTAGACCTCAGGGCCTCCTACGAGCAGTACTTC.

V usage is TRBV27 and J usage is TRBJ1-1, with a tentative D call TRBD1 (6 bases). The CDR3 totals 14 residues. CDR1 and CDR2 (germline): MNHEY, SMNVEV (reference sequence). V was pared by 5 bases and J by 6 bases, with 16 bases between. DNA of the CDR3: TGTGCCAGCAGTCCGGGACGGAGGGGGGCTGAAGCTTTCTTT. This translates into CASSPGRRGAEAFF.

V usage is TRBV28 and J usage is TRBJ2-1; either TRBD1 or TRBD2 may supply D (5 bases each). Germline lookup yields CDR1 MDHEN and CDR2 SYDVKM. V lost 6 bases and J 7 bases, leaving 19 bases between the germline ends. The CDR3 contains 15 residues. The CDR3 DNA reads TGTGCCAGCAGCTCCCCGGGACGAACCTCAAATGAGCAGTTCTTC. It encodes CASSSPGRTSNEQFF.

This chain links TRBV9 with TRBJ2-1; perhaps TRBD2 as D (6 bases). Germline V lookup: CDR1 SGDLS, CDR2 YYNGEE. The V gene lost 0 bases and the J gene lost 8 bases, with 18 bases spanning the gap. The CDR3 loop spans 16 amino acids. CDR3 sequence: CASSVDDRDSRDEQFF. Here the CDR3 DNA reads TGTGCCAGCAGCGTAGACGACCGGGACTCCCGCGATGAGCAGTTCTTC.

V is TRBV11-1 and J is TRBJ1-2; the D is unclear. Trimming cost V 5 bases and J 8 bases, with 18 bases left between them. The CDR3 consists of 14 residues. Germline CDR1 SGHAT, CDR2 FQDESV (reference sequence). This CDR3 is CASSPGKVAEGYTF. The CDR3 region has the DNA TGTGCCAGCAGCCCAGGAAAAGTGGCAGAAGGCTACACCTTC.

This clone was counted a single time. This CDR3 is CASSWGLFGAGGLAYEQYF. The DNA of the CDR3 is TGTGCCAGCAGCTGGGGGCTGTTTGGGGCGGGAGGTTTAGCCTACGAGCAGTACTTC. The V call is TRBV7-8, the J call TRBJ2-7, with TRBD2 identical over 8 bases. This CDR3 has 19 residues. Germline V gene sequence: CDR1 SGHVS, CDR2 FQNEAQ. The junction had 19 bases not matched to a gene; V was cut back by 4 bases and J by 2 bases.

The chain joins TRBV7-8 to TRBJ2-7; 8 bases match TRBD2. J gave up 4 bases and V 6 bases, and 8 bases lay outside the gene matches. The germline CDR1 and CDR2 sequences are SGHVS and FQNEAQ. There are 14 residues in the CDR3. CDR3 amino acids: CASRGHAGGYEQYF. In DNA form, the CDR3 reads TGTGCCAGCAGGGGCCATGCGGGAGGATACGAGCAGTACTTC.